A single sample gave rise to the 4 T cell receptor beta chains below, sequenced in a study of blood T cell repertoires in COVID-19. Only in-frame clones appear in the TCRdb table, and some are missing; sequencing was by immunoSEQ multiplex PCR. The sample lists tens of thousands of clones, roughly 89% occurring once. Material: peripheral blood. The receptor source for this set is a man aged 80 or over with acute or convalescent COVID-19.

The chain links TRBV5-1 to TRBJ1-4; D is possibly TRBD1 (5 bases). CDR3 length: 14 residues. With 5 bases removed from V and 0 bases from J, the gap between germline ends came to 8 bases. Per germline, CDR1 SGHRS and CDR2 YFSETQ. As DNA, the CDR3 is TGCGCCAGCAGAAGGGGATCAACTAATGAAAAACTGTTTTTT. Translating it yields CASRRGSTNEKLFF.

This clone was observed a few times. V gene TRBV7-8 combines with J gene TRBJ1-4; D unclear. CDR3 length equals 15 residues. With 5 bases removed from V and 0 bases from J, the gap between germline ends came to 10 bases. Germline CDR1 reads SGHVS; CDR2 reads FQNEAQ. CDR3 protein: CASSRALATNEKLFF. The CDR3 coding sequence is TGTGCCAGCAGCCGTGCGCTAGCAACTAATGAAAAACTGTTTTTT.

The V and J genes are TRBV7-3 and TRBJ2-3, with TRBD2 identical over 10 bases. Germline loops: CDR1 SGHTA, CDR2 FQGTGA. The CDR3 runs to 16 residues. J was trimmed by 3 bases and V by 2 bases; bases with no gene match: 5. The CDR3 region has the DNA TGTGCCAGCAGCTTAGGACCGGGACTAGCGACAGATACGCAGTATTTT. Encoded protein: CASSLGPGLATDTQYF.

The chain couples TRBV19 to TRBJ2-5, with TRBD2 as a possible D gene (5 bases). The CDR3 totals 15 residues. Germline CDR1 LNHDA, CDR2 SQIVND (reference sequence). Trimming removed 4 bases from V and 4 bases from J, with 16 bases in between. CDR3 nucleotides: TGTGCCAGTAGTACAGGAGCGGTGGCGGGAGAGACCCAGTACTTC. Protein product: CASSTGAVAGETQYF.